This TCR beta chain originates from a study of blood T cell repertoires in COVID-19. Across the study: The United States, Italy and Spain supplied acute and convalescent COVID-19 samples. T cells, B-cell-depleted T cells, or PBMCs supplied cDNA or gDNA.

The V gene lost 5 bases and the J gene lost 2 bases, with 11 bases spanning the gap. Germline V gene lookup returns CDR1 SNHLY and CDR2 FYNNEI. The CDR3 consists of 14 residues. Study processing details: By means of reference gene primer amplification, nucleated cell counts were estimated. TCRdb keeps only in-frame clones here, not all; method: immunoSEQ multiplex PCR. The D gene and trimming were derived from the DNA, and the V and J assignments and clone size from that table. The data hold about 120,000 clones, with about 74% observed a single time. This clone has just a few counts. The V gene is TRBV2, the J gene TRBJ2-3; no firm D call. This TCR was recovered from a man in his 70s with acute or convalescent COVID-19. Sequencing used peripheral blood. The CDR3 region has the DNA TGTGCCAGCAGTCTTACCCAGGTCACAGATACGCAGTATTTT. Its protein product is CASSLTQVTDTQYF.